Listed here are 25 T cell receptor beta chains from one sample, sequenced in a study of blood T cell repertoires in COVID-19. TCRdb's copy holds only in-frame clones and misses some; the assay was immunoSEQ multiplex PCR. The profile covers roughly 250,000 clones, with 88% appearing a single time and under 2.5% taken by the ten largest. Sequenced input: peripheral blood. These receptor sequences come from a woman in her forties who had recovered from COVID-19.

This clone occurred once. The V and J genes are TRBV18 and TRBJ1-4; D might be TRBD1 (5 bases). The V gene lost 6 bases and the J gene lost 3 bases, with 17 bases spanning the gap. This CDR3 contains 16 residues. CDR1 KGHSH and CDR2 LQKENI come from the germline V gene. CDR3 nucleotides: TGTGCCAGCTCGCTCTGGGAGGGGATGGCTAATGAAAAACTGTTTTTT. Translated: CASSLWEGMANEKLFF.

A single count supports this clone. The V gene is TRBV11-3, the J gene TRBJ1-2; the match to TRBD1 covers 7 bases. The germline gives CDR1 SGHNT, CDR2 YENEEA. CDR3 size: 16 residues. Germline trimming cut 5 bases from V and 4 bases from J; bases unmatched to any gene: 13. CDR3 sequence: CASSPEFSGGGYGYTF. The CDR3 DNA is TGTGCCAGCAGCCCCGAGTTCTCAGGGGGAGGCTATGGCTACACCTTC. The whole variable domain, remainder taken from reference TRBV11-3 and TRBJ1-2, is EAGVVQSPRYKIIEKKQPVAFWCNPISGHNTLYWYLQNLGQGPELLIRYENEEAVDDSQLPKDRFSAERLKGVDSTLKIQPAELGDSAVYLCASSPEFSGGGYGYTFGSGTRLTVV.

This clone is a singleton in its sample. The V and J genes are TRBV6-5 and TRBJ2-1; TRBD2 matches 7 bases. The CDR3 covers 15 residues. Germline CDR1 MNHEY, CDR2 SVGAGI. V lost 8 bases to trimming and J lost 0 bases; unmatched junction nucleotides: 7. The CDR3 sequence is CASGSSGYSYNEQFF. The CDR3 bases are TGTGCCAGCGGTTCTAGCGGATACTCCTACAATGAGCAGTTCTTC.

CDR3 nucleotides: TGTGCCAGCTCACCACAGGGGTATAGCAATCAGCCCCAGCATTTT. This gives the protein CASSPQGYSNQPQHF. The V and J genes are TRBV18 and TRBJ1-5; TRBD1 is a possible D gene (5 bases). There are 15 residues in the CDR3. Deletions cut 1 base from V and 0 bases from J, with 7 bases between. The germline gives CDR1 KGHSH, CDR2 LQKENI.

The chain employs TRBV6-2 or TRBV6-3 and TRBJ2-5, with D possibly matching TRBD2 (6 bases). Germline assignment: CDR1 MNHEY and CDR2 SVGEGT. The V and J ends lost 5 bases and 7 bases respectively, with 11 bases between them. The CDR3 runs to 12 residues. CDR3 bases: TGTGCCAGCAGTCGTTTGGGGGGGACCCAGTACTTC. This codes for CASSRLGGTQYF.

This sequence joins TRBV6-1 and TRBJ2-7, with TRBD1 identical over 10 bases. CDR1 MNHNS and CDR2 SASEGT come from the germline V gene. The length of the CDR3 is 14 residues. V trimming: 5 bases; J trimming: 4 bases; junction bases outside the gene matches: 5. The CDR3 DNA reads as TGTGCCAGCAGTTCTCCGGGACAGGGGTACGAGCAGTACTTC. Protein product: CASSSPGQGYEQYF.

CDR3 nucleotides: TGTGCCAGCAGCCAAGACGGCAGGGGGCTTAAACTGTTTTTT. Its translation is CASSQDGRGLKLFF. This chain uses TRBV3-1 (or the pseudogene TRBV3-2) with TRBJ1-4, with 8 nucleotides matching TRBD1. Germline CDR1 reads LGHDT; CDR2 reads YNNKEL (reference sequence). The length of the CDR3 is 14 residues. Unmatched junction bases numbered 5, after V lost 0 bases and J lost 11 bases.

The CDR3 DNA reads as TGTGCCAGCAGCGTAGGTCTCACGCACTGGGGGGCCAACGTCCTGACTTTC. Amino acid sequence: CASSVGLTHWGANVLTF. The rearrangement links TRBV9 to TRBJ2-6, with unresolved D. V lost 0 bases and J 4 bases, leaving 14 bases between the germline ends. The CDR3 is made up of 17 amino acids. The germline CDR1 and CDR2 sequences are SGDLS and YYNGEE. The variable domain in full, completed from reference TRBV9 and TRBJ2-6, reads DSGVTQTPKHLITATGQRVTLRCSPRSGDLSVYWYQQSLDQGLQFLIQYYNGEERAKGNILERFSAQQFPDLHSELNLSSLELGDSALYFCASSVGLTHWGANVLTFGAGSRLTVL.

The chain recombines TRBV15 with TRBJ2-3, with TRBD1 identical over 7 bases. The germline CDR1 and CDR2 sequences are LNHNV and YYDKDF (reference sequence). The junction had 5 bases not matched to a gene; V was cut back by 5 bases and J by 3 bases. The CDR3 runs 14 residues. DNA of the CDR3: TGTGCCACCAGCCATCCAGGGGGTACAGATACGCAGTATTTT. Protein: CATSHPGGTDTQYF.

This clone was observed once. The chain combines TRBV30 with TRBJ2-2; 8 nucleotides match TRBD1. With V trimmed by 4 bases and J by 0 bases, 10 bases remained unmatched. The V gene's germline CDR1 is GTSNPN and CDR2 SVGIG (reference sequence). The CDR3 sequence is 17 residues long. CDR3 loop: CAWKGTGSRSNTGELFF. The CDR3 nucleotides read TGTGCCTGGAAGGGGACAGGATCCCGATCGAACACCGGGGAGCTGTTTTTT.

The V call is TRBV4-2, the J call TRBJ2-2; 9 bases are a match to TRBD1. CDR1 LGHNA and CDR2 YNFKEQ come from the germline V gene. The CDR3 sequence is 17 residues long. V lost 3 bases and J lost 7; bases outside the gene matches: 12. CDR3 sequence: CASSQITGTGKNGELFF. Written as DNA, the CDR3 is TGTGCCAGCAGCCAGATTACCGGGACAGGGAAAAACGGGGAGCTGTTTTTT.

The rearrangement links TRBV30 to TRBJ1-5; a weak D match, TRBD1 (5 bases). The germline gives CDR1 GTSNPN, CDR2 SVGIG (reference sequence). The germline V and J ends were trimmed by 1 base and 0 bases, with 16 bases remaining between them. This CDR3 is built from 17 residues. CDR3 DNA sequence: TGTGCCTGGAGTGCTAACAGGACCCCTTATAGCAATCAGCCCCAGCATTTT. It is translated as CAWSANRTPYSNQPQHF.

V and J are TRBV6-5 and TRBJ1-4, with D unclear. CDR3 length: 13 residues. In germline, CDR1 is MNHEY, CDR2 SVGAGI. The V end lost 10 bases, the J end lost 2 bases, and 11 bases lay between the germline ends. CDR3 sequence: CATGRVTNEKLFF. CDR3 bases: TGTGCCACGGGGAGGGTCACTAATGAAAAACTGTTTTTT.

CDR3 loop: CASSRSLAGGGEYF. CDR3 nucleotide sequence: TGTGCCAGCAGCAGATCGCTAGCGGGGGGGGGAGAGTACTTC. The chain links TRBV5-4 to TRBJ2-5; 12 positions agree with TRBD2. After removal of 4 bases from V and 12 bases from J, the junction contained 10 bases not matched to a gene. The CDR3 contains 14 residues. Germline V gene sequence: CDR1 SGHNT, CDR2 YYREEE (reference sequence).

The chain combines TRBV27 with TRBJ2-7, with 7 bases identical to TRBD2. Germline V gene data show CDR1 as MNHEY and CDR2 as SMNVEV (reference sequence). The CDR3 is 15 residues long. After removal of 10 bases from V and 5 bases from J, the junction contained 17 bases not matched to a gene. The DNA for the CDR3 is TGTGCCATCAGACTGAACGGGGGGAATGGGAACGAGCAGTACTTC. It translates to CAIRLNGGNGNEQYF.

This chain joins TRBV3-1 (or the pseudogene TRBV3-2) and TRBJ2-2, with TRBD2 matching 8 bases. The J segment lost 2 bases and the V segment lost 4 bases, leaving 9 bases of the junction unmatched. The CDR3 is made up of 17 amino acids. CDR1 LGHDT and CDR2 YNNKEL come from the germline V gene (reference sequence). The chain's CDR3 is CASSPGGNTYNTGELFF. The CDR3 DNA is TGTGCCAGCAGCCCGGGAGGGAACACATATAACACCGGGGAGCTGTTTTTT.

The CDR3 DNA follows: TGTGCCAGCAGTTACGCCCAGGGGGCACAGCCCCAGCATTTT. This gives the protein CASSYAQGAQPQHF. This chain uses TRBV6-5 with TRBJ1-5, with 8 bases aligning to TRBD1. Germline V gene sequence: CDR1 MNHEY, CDR2 SVGAGI. The CDR3 runs 14 residues. V was pared by 2 bases and J by 7 bases, with 4 bases of the junction left unmatched.

The chain combines TRBV7-8 with TRBJ2-5; 8 bases are a match to TRBD2. This CDR3 spans 15 amino acids. The V segment lost 1 base and the J segment 1 base; nucleotides outside the gene matches: 2. Per germline, CDR1 SGHVS and CDR2 FQNEAQ. The CDR3 DNA reads TGTGCCAGCAGCTTAGGGACTAGCAGCCAAGAGACCCAGTACTTC. Protein sequence: CASSLGTSSQETQYF.

The J gene is TRBJ2-3, the V gene TRBV7-2, with TRBD2 identical over 10 bases. Germline CDR1 reads SGHTA; CDR2 reads FQGNSA. The J segment lost 0 bases and the V segment lost 0 bases, leaving 0 bases of the junction unmatched. The CDR3 is 16 residues long. CDR3 bases: TGTGCCAGCAGCTTAGCGGGACTAGCGAGCACAGATACGCAGTATTTT. Translated: CASSLAGLASTDTQYF.

The CDR3 here is CASSQERQASPLNYGYTF. The DNA of the CDR3 is TGTGCCAGCAGCCAAGAGCGACAGGCGTCACCACTGAACTATGGCTACACCTTC. This chain links TRBV3-1 (or the pseudogene TRBV3-2) with TRBJ1-2; a weak D match, TRBD1 (6 bases). Germline CDR1 and CDR2: LGHDT and YNNKEL (reference sequence). The V end lost 0 bases, the J end lost 2 bases, and 19 bases lay between the germline ends. The CDR3 length is 18 residues.

This clone has just one count. The chain is built from TRBV6-2 or TRBV6-3 and TRBJ2-5; D is possibly TRBD1 (5 bases). The V gene lost 2 bases and the J gene lost 13 bases, with 11 bases spanning the gap. The CDR3 length is 11 residues. Per the germline V gene, CDR1 is MNHEY and CDR2 is SVGEGT. The DNA of the CDR3 is TGTGCCAGCAGTTACGGGGCTAGGCTGTACTTC. The encoded protein is CASSYGARLYF.

The chain joins TRBV11-2 to TRBJ1-6; 7 bases are shared with TRBD1. The V gene end was trimmed by 5 bases and the J gene end by 1 base; junction bases not matched to a gene: 8. Germline CDR1 reads SGHAT; CDR2 reads FQNNGV. This CDR3 is built from 17 residues. CDR3 amino acids: CASSPLTGQSYNSPLHF. The CDR3 DNA reads as TGTGCCAGCAGCCCCTTGACAGGGCAGTCCTATAATTCACCCCTCCACTTT.

This chain joins TRBV5-6 and TRBJ1-4; D gene uncertain. Between the trimmed V and J ends, which lost 0 bases and 10 bases, there was a span of 19 bases. The CDR3 spans 16 residues. Looked up from germline, CDR1 is SGHDT and CDR2 is YYEEEE. CDR3 nucleotide sequence: TGTGCCAGCAGCTTGGACGGGGATTACGTTCGTGGAAAACTGTTTTTT. It yields the protein CASSLDGDYVRGKLFF.

This clone was counted a few times. The chain links TRBV5-4 to TRBJ1-1; tentative D call: TRBD1 (6 bases). V was trimmed by 2 bases and J by 6 bases, leaving 17 bases between them. Germline V lookup: CDR1 SGHNT, CDR2 YYREEE (reference sequence). The CDR3 contains 15 residues. CDR3 sequence reads: CASSFFGGAGAEAFF. The CDR3 bases are TGTGCCAGCAGCTTTTTTGGGGGCGCCGGGGCTGAAGCTTTCTTT.

This sequence joins TRBV27 and TRBJ1-2; 8 bases fit TRBD1. CDR3 size: 13 residues. The germline V gene has CDR1 MNHEY and CDR2 SMNVEV (reference sequence). The ends lost 6 bases at V and 7 bases at J; junction bases unmatched: 7. The CDR3 DNA follows: TGTGCCAGCAGAGATGGCAGGGGGCTTGGCTACACCTTC. Protein sequence: CASRDGRGLGYTF.